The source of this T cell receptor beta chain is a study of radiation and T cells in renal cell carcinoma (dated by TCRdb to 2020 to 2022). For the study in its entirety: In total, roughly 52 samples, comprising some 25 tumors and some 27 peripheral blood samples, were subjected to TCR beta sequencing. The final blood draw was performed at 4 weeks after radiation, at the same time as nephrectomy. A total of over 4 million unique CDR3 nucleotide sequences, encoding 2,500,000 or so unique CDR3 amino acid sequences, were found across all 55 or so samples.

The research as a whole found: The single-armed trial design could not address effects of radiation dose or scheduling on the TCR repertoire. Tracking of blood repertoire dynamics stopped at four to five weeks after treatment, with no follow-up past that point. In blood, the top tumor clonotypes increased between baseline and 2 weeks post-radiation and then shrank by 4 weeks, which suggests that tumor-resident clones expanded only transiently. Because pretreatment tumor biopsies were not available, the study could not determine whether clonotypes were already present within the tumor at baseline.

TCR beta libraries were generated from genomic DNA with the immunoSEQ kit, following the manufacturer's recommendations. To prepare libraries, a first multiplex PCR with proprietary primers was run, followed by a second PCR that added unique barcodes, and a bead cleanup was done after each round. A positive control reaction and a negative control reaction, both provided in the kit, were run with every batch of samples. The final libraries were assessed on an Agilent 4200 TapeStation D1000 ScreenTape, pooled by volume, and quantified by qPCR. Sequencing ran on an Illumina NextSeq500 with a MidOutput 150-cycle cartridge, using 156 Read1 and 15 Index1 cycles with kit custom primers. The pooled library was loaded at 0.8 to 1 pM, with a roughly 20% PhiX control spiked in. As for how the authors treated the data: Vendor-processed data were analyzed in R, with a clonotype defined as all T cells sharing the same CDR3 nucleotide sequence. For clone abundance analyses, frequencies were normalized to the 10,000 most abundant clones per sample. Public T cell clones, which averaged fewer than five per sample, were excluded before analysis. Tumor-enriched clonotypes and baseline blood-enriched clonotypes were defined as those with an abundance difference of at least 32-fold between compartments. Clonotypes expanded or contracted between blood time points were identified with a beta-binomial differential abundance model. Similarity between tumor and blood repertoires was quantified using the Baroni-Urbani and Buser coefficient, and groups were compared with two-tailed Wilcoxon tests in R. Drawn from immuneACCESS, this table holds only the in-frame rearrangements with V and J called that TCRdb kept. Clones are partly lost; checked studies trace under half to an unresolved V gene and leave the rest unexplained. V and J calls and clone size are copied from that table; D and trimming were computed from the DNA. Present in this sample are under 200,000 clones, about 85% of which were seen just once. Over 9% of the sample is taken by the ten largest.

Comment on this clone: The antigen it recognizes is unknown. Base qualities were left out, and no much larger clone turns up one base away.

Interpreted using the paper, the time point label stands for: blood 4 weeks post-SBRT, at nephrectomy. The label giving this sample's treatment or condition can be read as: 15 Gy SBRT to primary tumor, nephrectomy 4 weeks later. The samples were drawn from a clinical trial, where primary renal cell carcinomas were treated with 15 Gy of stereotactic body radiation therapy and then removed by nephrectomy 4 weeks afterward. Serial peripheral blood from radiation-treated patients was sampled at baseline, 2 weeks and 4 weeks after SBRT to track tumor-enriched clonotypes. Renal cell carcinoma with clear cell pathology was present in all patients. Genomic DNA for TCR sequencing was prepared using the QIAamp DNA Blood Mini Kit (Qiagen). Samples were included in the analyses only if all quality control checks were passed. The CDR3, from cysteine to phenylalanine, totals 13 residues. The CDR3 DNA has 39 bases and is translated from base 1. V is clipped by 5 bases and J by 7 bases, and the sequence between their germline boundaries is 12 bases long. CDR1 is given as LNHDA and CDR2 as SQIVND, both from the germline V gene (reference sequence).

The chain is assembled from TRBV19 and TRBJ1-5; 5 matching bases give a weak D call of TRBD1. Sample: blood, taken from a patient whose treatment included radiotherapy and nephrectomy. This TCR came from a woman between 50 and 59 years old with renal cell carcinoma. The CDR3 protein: CASSEVRDQPQHF. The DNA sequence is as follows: TGTGCCAGTAGTGAGGTCAGGGACCAGCCCCAGCATTTT.